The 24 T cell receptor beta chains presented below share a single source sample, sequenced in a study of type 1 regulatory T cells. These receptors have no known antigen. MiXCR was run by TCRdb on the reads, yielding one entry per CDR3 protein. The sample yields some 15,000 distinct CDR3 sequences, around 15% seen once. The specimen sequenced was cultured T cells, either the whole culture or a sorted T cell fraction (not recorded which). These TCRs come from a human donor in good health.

CDR3 region: CASSLGAVNEQFF. In DNA, the CDR3 is TGCGCCAGCAGTCTCGGGGCTGTCAATGAGCAGTTCTTC. This sequence joins TRBV5-1 and TRBJ2-1; D tentatively fits TRBD1 or TRBD2 (5 bases each). This CDR3 is built from 13 residues. V shed 5 bases and J shed 6 bases, with 12 bases lying between them. Germline values: CDR1 SGHRS, CDR2 YFSETQ.

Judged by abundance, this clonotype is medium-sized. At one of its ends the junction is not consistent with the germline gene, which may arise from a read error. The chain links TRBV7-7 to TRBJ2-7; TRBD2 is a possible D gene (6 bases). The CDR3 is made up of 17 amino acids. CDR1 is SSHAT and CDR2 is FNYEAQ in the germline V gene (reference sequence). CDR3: CASSLSLPGLSLYEQYF. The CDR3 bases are TGTGCTAGCAGCTTATCACTCCCGGGACTGTCACTCTACGAGCAGTACTTC.

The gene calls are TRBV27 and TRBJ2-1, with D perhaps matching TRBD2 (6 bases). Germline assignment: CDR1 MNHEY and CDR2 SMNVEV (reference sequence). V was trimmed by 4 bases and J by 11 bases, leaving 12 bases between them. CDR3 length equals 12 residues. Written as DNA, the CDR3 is TGTGCCAGCAGTTCGGTGGGGGGAAAGCAGTTCTTC. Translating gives CASSSVGGKQFF.

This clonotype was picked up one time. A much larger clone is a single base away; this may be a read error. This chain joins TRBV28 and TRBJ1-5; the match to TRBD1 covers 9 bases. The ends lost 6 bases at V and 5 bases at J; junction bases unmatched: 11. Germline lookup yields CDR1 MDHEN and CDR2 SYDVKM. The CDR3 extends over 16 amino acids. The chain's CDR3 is CASRKPGTGYDQPQHF. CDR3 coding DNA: TGTGCCAGCAGGAAACCCGGGACAGGGTATGATCAGCCCCAGCATTTT.

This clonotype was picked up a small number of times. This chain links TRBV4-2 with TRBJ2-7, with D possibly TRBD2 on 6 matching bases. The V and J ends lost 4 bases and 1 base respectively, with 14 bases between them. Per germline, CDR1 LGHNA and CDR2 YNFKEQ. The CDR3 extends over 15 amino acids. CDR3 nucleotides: TGTGCCAGCAGCCCCCCCGGGAGCGTATCCTACGAGCAGTACTTC. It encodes CASSPPGSVSYEQYF.

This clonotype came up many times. The CDR3 DNA reads TGCAGTGCTACCAAACCCCCGGGACTAAGGACAGATACGCAGTATTTT. This encodes CSATKPPGLRTDTQYF. This chain uses TRBV20-1 with TRBJ2-3, with TRBD2 matching over 7 bases. V lost 4 bases, J lost 3 bases, and 13 bases stayed unmatched. CDR3 length equals 16 residues. CDR1 and CDR2 (germline): DFQATT, SNEGSKA (reference sequence).

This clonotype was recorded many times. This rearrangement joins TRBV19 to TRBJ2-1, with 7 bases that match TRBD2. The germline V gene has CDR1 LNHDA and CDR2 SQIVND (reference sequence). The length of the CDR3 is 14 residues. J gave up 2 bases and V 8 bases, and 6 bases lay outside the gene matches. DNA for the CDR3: TGTGCCAGTCTAGCGGAGGGGACCTACAATGAGCAGTTCTTC. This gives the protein CASLAEGTYNEQFF.

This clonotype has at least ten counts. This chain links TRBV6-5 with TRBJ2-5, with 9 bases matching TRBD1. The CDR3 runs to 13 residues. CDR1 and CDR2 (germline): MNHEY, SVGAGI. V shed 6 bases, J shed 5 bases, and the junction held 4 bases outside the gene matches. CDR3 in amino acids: CASRGTGKETQYF. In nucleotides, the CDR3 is TGTGCCAGCAGGGGGACAGGGAAGGAGACCCAGTACTTC.

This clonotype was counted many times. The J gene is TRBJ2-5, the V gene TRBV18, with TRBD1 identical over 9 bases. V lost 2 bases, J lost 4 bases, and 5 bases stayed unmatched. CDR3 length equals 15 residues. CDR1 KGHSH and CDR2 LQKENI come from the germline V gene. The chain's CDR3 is CASSPWDRESETQYF. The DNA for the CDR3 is TGTGCCAGCTCACCATGGGACAGGGAATCAGAGACCCAGTACTTC.

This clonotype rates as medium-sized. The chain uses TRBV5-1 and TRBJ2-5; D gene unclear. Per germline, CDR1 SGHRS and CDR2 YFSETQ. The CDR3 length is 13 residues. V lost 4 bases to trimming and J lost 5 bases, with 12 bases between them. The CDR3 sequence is CASSARLGETQYF. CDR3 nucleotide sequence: TGCGCCAGCAGCGCGCGCCTAGGGGAGACCCAGTACTTC.

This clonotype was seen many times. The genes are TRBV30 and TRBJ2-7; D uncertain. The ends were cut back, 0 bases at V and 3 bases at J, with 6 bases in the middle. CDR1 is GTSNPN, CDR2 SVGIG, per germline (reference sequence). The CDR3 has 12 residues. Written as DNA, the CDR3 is TGTGCCTGGAGTGTGGGAAGCTACGAGCAGTACTTC. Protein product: CAWSVGSYEQYF.

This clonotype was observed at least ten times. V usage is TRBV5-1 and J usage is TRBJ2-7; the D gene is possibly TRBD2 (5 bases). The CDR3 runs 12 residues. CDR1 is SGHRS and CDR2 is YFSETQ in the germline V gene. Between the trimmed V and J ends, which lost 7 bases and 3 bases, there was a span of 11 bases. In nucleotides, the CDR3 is TGCGCCAGCCCAGCGGCAGACTACGAGCAGTACTTC. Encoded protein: CASPAADYEQYF.

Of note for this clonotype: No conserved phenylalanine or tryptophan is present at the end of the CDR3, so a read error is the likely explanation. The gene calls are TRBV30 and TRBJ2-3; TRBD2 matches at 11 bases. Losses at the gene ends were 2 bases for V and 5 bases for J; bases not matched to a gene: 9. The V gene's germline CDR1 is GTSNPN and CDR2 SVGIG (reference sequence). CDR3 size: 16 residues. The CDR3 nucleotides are TGTGCCTGGAGTCCCATTTTACTAGCGGGAGTAGATACGCAGTATTCT. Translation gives CAWSPILLAGVDTQYS.

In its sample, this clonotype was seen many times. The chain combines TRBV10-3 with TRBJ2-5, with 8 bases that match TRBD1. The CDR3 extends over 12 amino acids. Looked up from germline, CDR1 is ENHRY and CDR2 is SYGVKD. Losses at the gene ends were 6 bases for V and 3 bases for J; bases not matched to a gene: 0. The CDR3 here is CAIRDREETQYF. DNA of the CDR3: TGTGCCATCAGGGACAGGGAAGAGACCCAGTACTTC.

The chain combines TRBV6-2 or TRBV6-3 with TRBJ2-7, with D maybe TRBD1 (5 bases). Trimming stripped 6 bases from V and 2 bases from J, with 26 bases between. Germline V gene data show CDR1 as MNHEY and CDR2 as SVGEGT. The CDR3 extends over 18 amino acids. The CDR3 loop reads CASSLPTRTSGIPYEQYF. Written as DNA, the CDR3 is TGTGCCAGCAGCCTTCCCACGAGGACGTCAGGGATTCCCTACGAGCAGTACTTC.

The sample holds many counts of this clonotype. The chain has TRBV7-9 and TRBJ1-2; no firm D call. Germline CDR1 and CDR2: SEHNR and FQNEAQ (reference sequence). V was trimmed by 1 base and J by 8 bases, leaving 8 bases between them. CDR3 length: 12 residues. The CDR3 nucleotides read TGTGCCAGCAGCTTAGGGATAGAGGGCTACACCTTC. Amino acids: CASSLGIEGYTF.

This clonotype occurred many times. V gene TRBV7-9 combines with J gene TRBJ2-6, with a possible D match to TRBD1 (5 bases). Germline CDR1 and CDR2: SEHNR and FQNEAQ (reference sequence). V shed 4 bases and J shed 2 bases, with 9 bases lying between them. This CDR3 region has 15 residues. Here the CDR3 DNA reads TGTGCCAGCAGCTCCAGGGTTCCTGGGGCCAACGTCCTGACTTTC. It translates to CASSSRVPGANVLTF.

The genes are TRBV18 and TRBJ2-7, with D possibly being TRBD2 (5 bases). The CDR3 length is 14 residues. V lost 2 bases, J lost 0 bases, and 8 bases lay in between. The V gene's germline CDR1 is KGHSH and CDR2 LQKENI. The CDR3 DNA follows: TGTGCCAGCTCACCAGCGACTAACTCCTACGAGCAGTACTTC. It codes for CASSPATNSYEQYF.

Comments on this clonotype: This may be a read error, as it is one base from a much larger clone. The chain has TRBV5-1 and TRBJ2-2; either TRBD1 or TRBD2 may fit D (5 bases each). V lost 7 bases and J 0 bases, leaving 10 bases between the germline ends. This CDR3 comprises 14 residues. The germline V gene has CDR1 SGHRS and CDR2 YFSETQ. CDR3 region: CASWGRPNTGELFF. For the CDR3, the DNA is TGCGCCAGCTGGGGACGGCCGAACACCGGGGAGCTGTTTTTT.

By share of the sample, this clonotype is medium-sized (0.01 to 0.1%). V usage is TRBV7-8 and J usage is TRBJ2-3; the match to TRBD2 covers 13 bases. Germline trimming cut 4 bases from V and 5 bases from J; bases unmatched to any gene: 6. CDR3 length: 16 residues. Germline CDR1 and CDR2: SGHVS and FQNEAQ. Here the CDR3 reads CASSSGLAGAGDTQYF. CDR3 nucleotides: TGTGCCAGCAGCTCTGGACTAGCGGGAGCGGGAGATACGCAGTATTTT.

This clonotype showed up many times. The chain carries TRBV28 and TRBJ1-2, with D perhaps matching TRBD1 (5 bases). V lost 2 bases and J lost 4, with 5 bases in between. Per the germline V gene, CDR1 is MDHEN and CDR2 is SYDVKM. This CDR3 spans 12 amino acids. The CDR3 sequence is CASSLGGYGYTF. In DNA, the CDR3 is TGTGCCAGCAGTTTAGGGGGCTATGGCTACACCTTC.

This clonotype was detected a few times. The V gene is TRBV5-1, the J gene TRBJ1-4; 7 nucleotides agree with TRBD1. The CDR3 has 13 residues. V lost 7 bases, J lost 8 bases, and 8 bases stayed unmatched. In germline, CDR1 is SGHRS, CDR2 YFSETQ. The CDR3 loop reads CASGSPGQEKLFF. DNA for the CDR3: TGCGCCAGCGGCTCGCCGGGACAGGAAAAACTGTTTTTT.

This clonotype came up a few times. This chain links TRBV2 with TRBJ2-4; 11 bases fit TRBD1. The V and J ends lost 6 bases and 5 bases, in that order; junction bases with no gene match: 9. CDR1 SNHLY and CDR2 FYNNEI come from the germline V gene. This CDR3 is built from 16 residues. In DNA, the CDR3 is TGTGCCAGCAGGCGGACAGGGGGCGCAGGTGAAAACATTCAGTACTTC. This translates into CASRRTGGAGENIQYF.

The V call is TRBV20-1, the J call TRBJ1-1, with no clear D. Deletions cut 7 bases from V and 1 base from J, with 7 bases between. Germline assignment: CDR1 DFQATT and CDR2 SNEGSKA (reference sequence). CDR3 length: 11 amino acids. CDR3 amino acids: CSGDTNTEAFF. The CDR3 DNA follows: TGCAGTGGAGACACGAACACTGAAGCTTTCTTT.